These 19 T cell receptor beta chains share one sample of origin, sequenced in a study of cytomegalovirus exposure and HLA in healthy donors. In the PCR, 60 Vbeta and 13 Jbeta primers were used. Clones were read by immunoSEQ multiplex PCR, and TCRdb kept only the in-frame ones, dropping some. The table includes about 130,000 clones, around two thirds detected once. Material: PBMCs. The receptors were gathered from a man in his sixties in good health and CMV-seropositive.

The rearrangement links TRBV11-3 to TRBJ1-5; the D gene is possibly TRBD1 (6 bases). The CDR3 runs to 17 residues. With 1 base removed from V and 0 bases from J, the gap between germline ends came to 13 bases. Per germline, CDR1 SGHNT and CDR2 YENEEA. CDR3 in amino acids: CASSLAGTYYSNQPQHF. The CDR3, as DNA: TGTGCCAGCAGCTTAGCCGGGACATACTATAGCAATCAGCCCCAGCATTTT.

The chain has TRBV1 and TRBJ2-1; whether TRBD2, the table's D call, matches the DNA was not checked. TRBV1 represents a pseudogene. This CDR3 region has 17 residues. CDR3 nucleotides: TGCACCAGCAGTCTCGGACTAGCGGGGGGGAAGACCAATGAGCAGTTCTTC. This translates into CTSSLGLAGGKTNEQFF.

V gene TRBV2 combines with J gene TRBJ1-3; D gene unclear. Germline assignment: CDR1 SNHLY and CDR2 FYNNEI. CDR3 size: 13 residues. With 7 bases removed from V and 0 bases from J, the gap between germline ends came to 7 bases. The CDR3 coding sequence is TGTGCCAGCATCCGGGACTCTGGAAACACCATATATTTT. Translation: CASIRDSGNTIYF. Based on the CDR3 plus reference TRBV2 and TRBJ1-3, the full variable domain is EPEVTQTPSHQVTQMGQEVILRCVPISNHLYFYWYRQILGQKVEFLVSFYNNEISEKSEIFDDQFSVERPDGSNFTLKIRSTKLEDSAMYFCASIRDSGNTIYFGEGSWLTVV.

The sample holds a few counts of this clone. J is TRBJ2-1 and V is TRBV19; 8 positions match TRBD2. Germline CDR1 and CDR2: LNHDA and SQIVND (reference sequence). This CDR3 region has 11 residues. Trimming cost V 6 bases and J 16 bases; bases outside gene matches: 8. DNA of the CDR3: TGTGCCAGTAGCCAAAGGACTAGCCATTTCTTC. Protein: CASSQRTSHFF.

The rearrangement uses TRBV30 and TRBJ2-1; 7 bases fit TRBD2. Germline V CDR1 and CDR2: GTSNPN, SVGIG (reference sequence). V was pared by 2 bases and J by 4 bases, with 5 bases of the junction left unmatched. CDR3 length: 14 amino acids. This CDR3 is CAWSPGGSYNEQFF. The CDR3 DNA reads as TGTGCCTGGAGTCCGGGGGGATCTTACAATGAGCAGTTCTTC.

The chain uses TRBV2 and TRBJ1-4, with no clear D. The CDR3 length is 13 residues. Trimming left V 3 bases short and J 12 bases short, with 14 bases between. Germline lookup yields CDR1 SNHLY and CDR2 FYNNEI. The CDR3 protein is CASSEENWVELFF. DNA of the CDR3: TGTGCCAGCAGTGAGGAGAATTGGGTAGAACTGTTTTTT.

V and J are TRBV19 and TRBJ2-5, with D possibly matching TRBD2 (5 bases). This CDR3 spans 14 amino acids. With 9 bases removed from V and 0 bases from J, the gap between germline ends came to 14 bases. CDR1 and CDR2 (germline): LNHDA, SQIVND (reference sequence). Written as DNA, the CDR3 is TGTGCCAGCCGAAGAGACTACGACCAAGAGACCCAGTACTTC. This sequence encodes CASRRDYDQETQYF.

This chain joins TRBV9 and TRBJ2-7; a weak D match, TRBD1 (8 bases). In germline, CDR1 is SGDLS, CDR2 YYNGEE. V lost 3 bases and J 3 bases, leaving 13 bases between the germline ends. The CDR3 has 14 amino acids. The CDR3 loop is CASSATGGVYEQYF. The DNA for the CDR3 is TGTGCCAGCAGCGCCACAGGGGGGGTCTACGAGCAGTACTTC.

As to this clone: One junction end does not reproduce the germline sequence, and a read error may be involved. V and J are TRBV6-1 and TRBJ1-2; no reliable D call. Germline-derived CDR1 and CDR2 are MNHNS and SASEGT. The CDR3 is 15 amino acids. The CDR3 DNA reads TGTGCCAGCAGGAGGGAGGGAGTATTCCCCTATGGCTACGCCTTC. Amino acids: CASRREGVFPYGYAF.

The rearrangement joins TRBV4-1 to TRBJ2-7; 7 bases align to TRBD2. Germline CDR1 reads MGHRA; CDR2 reads YSYEKL. V dropped 6 bases and J dropped 0; count of bases not matched to a gene: 8. This CDR3 has 15 residues. The CDR3 DNA sequence: TGCGCCAGCAGAAACCTGGGGAGGGACTCCTACGAGCAGTACTTC. Translating gives CASRNLGRDSYEQYF.

This sequence joins TRBV28 and TRBJ1-2; no firm D call. This CDR3 spans 13 amino acids. CDR1 MDHEN and CDR2 SYDVKM come from the germline V gene. The V gene lost 4 bases and the J gene lost 8 bases, with 14 bases spanning the gap. This CDR3 reads CASSSHIRYGYTF. Here the CDR3 DNA reads TGTGCCAGCAGTTCCCACATCCGTTACGGCTACACCTTC.

The chain uses TRBV19 and TRBJ1-2, with 7 bases lining up with TRBD1. With V trimmed by 2 bases and J by 2 bases, 2 bases remained unmatched. Germline lookup yields CDR1 LNHDA and CDR2 SQIVND (reference sequence). This CDR3 is 14 amino acids long. The CDR3 DNA is TGTGCCAGTAGTATAAGGGGGCTCAACTATGGCTACACCTTC. It codes for CASSIRGLNYGYTF.

The V call is TRBV7-9, the J call TRBJ1-4; no reliable D call. The germline V and J ends were trimmed by 2 bases and 8 bases, with 12 bases remaining between them. The germline V gene encodes CDR1 SEHNR and CDR2 FQNEAQ (reference sequence). The CDR3 is 14 residues long. The CDR3 DNA reads as TGTGCCAGCAGCTTATTGGTTCCGGGGGAAAAACTGTTTTTT. This translates into CASSLLVPGEKLFF.

This clone was seen a handful of times. V gene TRBV13 combines with J gene TRBJ2-5; 14 nucleotides agree with TRBD2. The V segment lost 4 bases and the J segment 5 bases; nucleotides outside the gene matches: 9. Germline V CDR1 and CDR2: PRHDT, FYEKMQ (reference sequence). The CDR3 extends over 17 amino acids. The CDR3 protein is CASSSRLAGGPGETQYF. The CDR3 nucleotides are TGTGCCAGCAGCTCAAGACTAGCGGGGGGGCCGGGGGAGACCCAGTACTTC.

The chain couples TRBV9 to TRBJ2-5; D gene uncertain. Per germline, CDR1 SGDLS and CDR2 YYNGEE. Trimming stripped 2 bases from V and 3 bases from J, with 8 bases between. This CDR3 contains 13 residues. CDR3 amino acids: CASSVQDEETQYF. CDR3 sequence (DNA): TGTGCCAGCAGCGTGCAGGATGAAGAGACCCAGTACTTC.

This clone was seen only a few times. The genes are TRBV6-6 and TRBJ1-4; D is ambiguous. Germline lookup yields CDR1 MNHNY and CDR2 SVGAGI (reference sequence). V lost 8 bases to trimming and J lost 8 bases, with 12 bases between them. The CDR3 extends over 12 amino acids. Here the CDR3 reads CASGSGGEKLFF. For the CDR3, the DNA is TGTGCCAGCGGGTCGGGCGGGGAAAAACTGTTTTTT.

This clone was counted once. At one end, the junction sequence differs from germline, possibly due to a read error. The rearrangement uses TRBV2 and TRBJ2-7, with 14 bases identical to TRBD2. Per germline, CDR1 SNHLY and CDR2 FYNNEI. The CDR3 loop spans 13 amino acids. The CDR3 spells CASSEEGLAGERF. In DNA, the CDR3 is TGTGCCAGCAGTGAAGAGGGACTAGCGGGGGAGCGGTTC.

This chain uses TRBV25-1 with TRBJ2-7, with 7 bases aligning to TRBD2. The CDR3 contains 12 residues. V was pared by 7 bases and J by 6 bases, with 6 bases of the junction left unmatched. Germline-derived CDR1 and CDR2 are MGHDK and SYGVNS. CDR3 nucleotide sequence: TGTGCCAGCATTTCACCTAGCGGCGAGCAGTACTTC. Its protein product is CASISPSGEQYF.

This clone was counted once. This chain joins TRBV19 and TRBJ2-3; TRBD2 agrees at 13 bases. V was pared by 8 bases and J by 4 bases, with 9 bases of the junction left unmatched. Germline values: CDR1 LNHDA, CDR2 SQIVND (reference sequence). The CDR3 sequence is 16 residues long. CDR3 sequence reads: CASQLAGGPISDTQYF. In nucleotides, the CDR3 is TGTGCCAGTCAACTAGCGGGGGGGCCGATTTCAGATACGCAGTATTTT.